This TCR beta chain originates from a study of blood T cells in healthy people across ages. This clonotype showed up many times. Germline V lookup: CDR1 MNHEY, CDR2 SMNVEV (reference sequence). The CDR3 spans 13 residues. With 3 bases removed from V and 0 bases from J, the gap between germline ends came to 5 bases. Primers used in a second PCR of about 6 to 11 cycles were a sample-barcoded 5' primer and a J-beta primer mix. Sequencing yielded, for each sample, at least 2.5 million paired-end reads carrying CDR3. TCRdb used MiXCR to reprocess the 5' RACE reads, holding one entry per CDR3 protein. The table shows approximately 1.5 million distinct CDR3 sequences, with approximately 39% occurring only once.

The source of this sequence is a woman aged 18-30 years in good health. This chain uses TRBV27 with TRBJ1-2; D is undetermined. What was sequenced was blood. CDR3 amino acids: CASSFRTNYGYTF. CDR3 sequence (DNA): TGTGCCAGCAGTTTCAGGACTAACTATGGCTACACCTTC.